This is a list of T cell receptor beta chains from one sample in a study of shared clonotypes between healthy human individuals. Produced via immunoSEQ multiplex PCR; TCRdb's table is partial and in-frame only. The table includes hundreds of thousands of clones, under 80% detected once. Source material: memory CD4+ T cells sorted from blood. Source of these receptors: a man younger than 45 in good health. The CDR3 runs from the conserved cysteine through the conserved F or W. The D gene is left open where the match is weak. Only part of the rows carry a size: once, few, many, or a class if the clone is expanded.

clone_size	d_call	v_call	j_call	cdr3_aa	cdr3_nt
-	-	TRBV11-2	TRBJ1-1	CASSLDQVGGTEAFF	TGTGCCAGCAGCTTAGATCAGGTTGGCGGCACTGAAGCTTTCTTT
few	-	TRBV15	TRBJ1-1	CATSRAPVPNTEAFF	TGTGCCACCAGCAGAGCCCCCGTCCCGAACACTGAAGCTTTCTTT
-	-	TRBV6-5	TRBJ1-3	CASRSKGAGNTIYF	TGTGCCAGCAGATCGAAGGGTGCTGGAAACACCATATATTTT
-	-	TRBV21-1	TRBJ1-4	CASSKKGSPPF	TGTGCCAGCAGCAAAAAGGGATCCCCTCCCTTT
-	TRBD1	TRBV4-3	TRBJ1-1	CASSQRTGMNTEAFF	TGCGCCAGCAGCCAACGGACAGGAATGAACACTGAAGCTTTCTTT
-	-	TRBV11-2	TRBJ2-7	CASSLVAGVSYEQYF	TGTGCCAGCAGCTTAGTGGCCGGGGTCTCCTACGAGCAGTACTTC
few	TRBD1	TRBV19	TRBJ1-3	CASSRRQGAEGNTIYF	TGTGCCAGTAGTAGAAGACAGGGGGCAGAAGGAAACACCATATATTTT
-	-	TRBV4-1	TRBJ2-1	CASSQLNLGFSDEQFF	TGCGCCAGCAGCCAACTCAACCTCGGGTTTTCCGATGAGCAGTTCTTC
-	-	TRBV7-8	TRBJ2-1	CASSLARGGIGEQFF	TGTGCCAGCAGCTTAGCCAGGGGTGGAATAGGTGAGCAGTTCTTC
-	TRBD2	TRBV5-6	TRBJ2-4	CASSLQVTGTRRNIQYF	TGTGCCAGCAGCTTGCAAGTCACCGGGACTAGAAGGAACATTCAGTACTTC
-	-	TRBV19	TRBJ1-2	CASSIHRPGVYGYTF	TGTGCCAGTAGTATCCATCGACCAGGGGTCTATGGCTACACCTTC
few	TRBD1	TRBV7-2	TRBJ2-3	CASSATGADTQYF	TGTGCCAGCAGCGCAACAGGGGCAGATACGCAGTATTTT
many	-	TRBV19	TRBJ1-4	CASSRTVVGKLFF	TGTGCCAGTAGTAGGACGGTGGTTGGAAAACTGTTTTTT
once	TRBD1	TRBV9	TRBJ1-3	CASSALTGGTGNTIYF	TGTGCCAGCAGCGCACTCACAGGGGGTACTGGAAACACCATATATTTT
-	TRBD1	TRBV19	TRBJ2-1	CASSPGTGQYNEQFF	TGTGCCAGTAGTCCCGGGACAGGACAGTACAATGAGCAGTTCTTC
-	TRBD1	TRBV6-1	TRBJ2-1	CASSAPDRGRREQFF	TGTGCCAGCAGTGCCCCGGACAGGGGGCGGCGTGAGCAGTTCTTC